A single sample gave rise to the 32 T cell receptor beta chains below, sequenced in a study of identical twins. TCRdb recomputed calls from the 5' RACE reads with MiXCR, one row per CDR3 protein. Among roughly 540,000 distinct CDR3 sequences listed, around 20% were seen once. The same sample was also studied in work on T cells expressing NK-cell markers.

Sequencing was performed on CD4+ T cells sorted from blood. Receptors originate from a woman aged 18-30 years in good health.

The genes are TRBV12-3 or TRBV12-4 and TRBJ1-2; D is ambiguous. Deletions cut 10 bases from V and 8 bases from J, with 20 bases between. This CDR3 comprises 13 residues. The DNA of the CDR3 is TGTGCCACCCGCCGAGGGTCCTTATACGGCTACACCTTC. Its protein is CATRRGSLYGYTF.

The chain links TRBV20-1 to TRBJ1-2, with D unclear. This CDR3 contains 15 residues. V lost 0 bases, J lost 9 bases, and 20 bases lay in between. The germline gives CDR1 DFQATT, CDR2 SNEGSKA (reference sequence). CDR3 region: CSARDPASTTVSYTF. CDR3 bases: TGCAGTGCTAGAGATCCCGCCTCGACGACCGTTAGCTACACCTTC.

A few counts support this clonotype. The chain couples TRBV21-1 to TRBJ1-2. TRBV21-1 is annotated as a pseudogene. The CDR3 has 14 residues. CDR3 amino acids: CASSTRKYTWGYTF. The CDR3, as DNA: TGTGCCAGCAGCACCCGAAAATATACTTGGGGCTACACCTTC.

This chain connects TRBV6-5 to TRBJ2-7; TRBD2 matches at 7 bases. The CDR3 extends over 15 amino acids. Germline V gene lookup returns CDR1 MNHEY and CDR2 SVGAGI. The V and J ends lost 2 bases and 3 bases, in that order; junction bases with no gene match: 7. CDR3: CASSYRGRIGYEQYF. The CDR3 bases are TGTGCCAGCAGTTACCGCGGGAGAATAGGCTACGAGCAGTACTTC.

The genes are TRBV11-1 and TRBJ2-7, with 10 bases that match TRBD1. This CDR3 has 19 residues. Germline values: CDR1 SGHAT, CDR2 FQDESV (reference sequence). V dropped 5 bases and J dropped 2; count of bases not matched to a gene: 18. The CDR3, as DNA: TGTGCCAGCAGCGCGGATACCGGGACAGGGGTTAATCCTGCCTACGAGCAGTACTTC. Translation: CASSADTGTGVNPAYEQYF.

V is TRBV12-3 or TRBV12-4 and J is TRBJ1-1; D ambiguous. The CDR3 has 12 amino acids. V was pared by 5 bases and J by 4 bases, with 8 bases between. The CDR3 here is CASSGWVTEAFF. CDR3 sequence (DNA): TGTGCCAGCAGTGGTTGGGTCACTGAAGCTTTCTTT.

The rearrangement uses TRBV5-6 and TRBJ1-2, with 9 positions matching TRBD1. The germline V gene has CDR1 SGHDT and CDR2 YYEEEE. This CDR3 has 18 residues. Trimming at V came to 4 bases and at J to 3 bases, leaving 16 bases not matched to a gene. CDR3 loop: CASSRRDRALSGDYGYTF. The DNA for the CDR3 is TGTGCCAGCAGCCGCCGGGACAGGGCTCTATCAGGGGACTATGGCTACACCTTC.

This clonotype was counted once. The chain recombines TRBV6-1 with TRBJ2-5; 10 nucleotides match TRBD2. The CDR3 is 16 amino acids. J gave up 5 bases and V 6 bases, and 12 bases lay outside the gene matches. CDR1 and CDR2 (germline): MNHNS, SASEGT. The CDR3 sequence is CASSPGASGSPETQYF. The CDR3 DNA reads as TGTGCCAGCAGCCCCGGGGCTAGCGGGAGCCCCGAGACCCAGTACTTC.

The chain has TRBV10-3 and TRBJ2-7; D may be TRBD1 or TRBD2 (6 bases each). V was trimmed by 4 bases and J by 4 bases, leaving 17 bases between them. Per germline, CDR1 ENHRY and CDR2 SYGVKD. The CDR3 contains 15 residues. CDR3 bases: TGTGCCATCAGTGGACCAACGGGGGCCGATTACGAGCAGTACTTC. As protein: CAISGPTGADYEQYF.

V gene TRBV6-1 combines with J gene TRBJ1-1, with D perhaps matching TRBD1 (6 bases). Trimming cost V 5 bases and J 5 bases, with 12 bases left between them. Germline V CDR1 and CDR2: MNHNS, SASEGT. This CDR3 has 13 amino acids. The CDR3 sequence: CASSRPRGTEAFF. DNA for the CDR3: TGTGCCAGCAGTCGCCCAAGGGGGACTGAAGCTTTCTTT.

This clonotype was seen more than once but under ten times. The J gene is TRBJ1-2, the V gene TRBV5-1, with D unresolved. V was shortened by 3 bases and J by 3 bases, with 15 bases between the two germline ends. This CDR3 contains 15 residues. Germline V gene sequence: CDR1 SGHRS, CDR2 YFSETQ. CDR3 in DNA: TGCGCCAGCAGCTCTGATTGGTTTCGGGACTATGGCTACACCTTC. Translated, it gives CASSSDWFRDYGYTF.

The chain is built from TRBV7-6 and TRBJ1-1; D gene unclear. This CDR3 has 12 residues. Trimming pared 5 bases from V and 7 bases from J, leaving 11 bases between. The V gene's germline CDR1 is SGHVS and CDR2 FNYEAQ. The CDR3 DNA reads TGTGCCAGCAGCAATGGACGGAGTGAAGCTTTCTTT. This gives the protein CASSNGRSEAFF.

This clonotype occurred a few times. This rearrangement joins TRBV20-1 to TRBJ2-3; D gene unclear. V gave up 1 base and J gave up 2 bases, with 13 bases separating them. CDR1 and CDR2 from the germline V gene are DFQATT and SNEGSKA (reference sequence). This CDR3 comprises 15 residues. The CDR3 protein is CSARGSPGTTDTQYF. The CDR3 DNA is TGCAGTGCTAGAGGGTCGCCTGGAACCACAGATACGCAGTATTTT.

This clonotype has more than one count but fewer than ten. The chain couples TRBV4-3 to TRBJ2-3, with TRBD2 identical over 10 bases. The V gene end was trimmed by 1 base and the J gene end by 7 bases; junction bases not matched to a gene: 8. This CDR3 has 16 residues. The germline gives CDR1 LGHNA, CDR2 YSLEER. The CDR3 nucleotides read TGCGCCAGCAGCCAAGGGGTAGCGGGAGGTGGTAATACGCAGTATTTT. Amino acid sequence: CASSQGVAGGGNTQYF.

The chain recombines TRBV20-1 with TRBJ2-3; 7 bases are a match to TRBD2. There are 16 residues in the CDR3. V was pared by 2 bases and J by 6 bases, with 14 bases of the junction left unmatched. The germline V gene encodes CDR1 DFQATT and CDR2 SNEGSKA (reference sequence). CDR3 nucleotides: TGCAGTGCTAGACGGGGGAGGGCCTCCGGAGCTGATACGCAGTATTTT. The encoded protein is CSARRGRASGADTQYF.

CDR3 in DNA: TGTGCCAGCGGCCCTTACAATGAGCAGTTCTTC. Protein: CASGPYNEQFF. The rearrangement joins TRBV2 to TRBJ2-1; D unresolved. Germline V gene data show CDR1 as SNHLY and CDR2 as FYNNEI. Trimming took off 8 bases at V and 4 bases at J, with 6 bases between the two ends. This CDR3 comprises 11 residues.

This clonotype turned up a few times. The chain links TRBV29-1 to TRBJ1-1, with D possibly TRBD1 on 6 matching bases. Deletions cut 3 bases from V and 7 bases from J, with 12 bases between. Germline V lookup: CDR1 SQVTM, CDR2 ANQGSEA. The CDR3 covers 12 residues. The chain's CDR3 is CSVDKGGNEAFF. DNA for the CDR3: TGCAGCGTTGATAAGGGGGGAAATGAAGCTTTCTTT.

The table lists this clonotype with a few counts. The chain uses TRBV3-1 and TRBJ2-7; D unresolved. Per germline, CDR1 LGHDT and CDR2 YNNKEL (reference sequence). Trimming stripped 2 bases from V and 0 bases from J, with 8 bases between. This CDR3 is 14 amino acids long. The CDR3 sequence: CASSQMTYSYEQYF. The CDR3 coding sequence is TGTGCCAGCAGCCAAATGACATACTCCTACGAGCAGTACTTC.

This clonotype has only a few counts. The rearrangement joins TRBV6-1 to TRBJ2-1, with 8 positions matching TRBD2. After removal of 7 bases from V and 8 bases from J, the junction contained 7 bases not matched to a gene. The germline V gene has CDR1 MNHNS and CDR2 SASEGT. The CDR3 contains 13 residues. CDR3 sequence reads: CASITGGPHEQFF. CDR3 in DNA: TGTGCCAGCATAACGGGGGGGCCGCATGAGCAGTTCTTC.

This clonotype was counted between two and nine times. The chain recombines TRBV6-2 or TRBV6-3 with TRBJ1-2; maybe TRBD1 (5 bases). Germline V gene lookup returns CDR1 MNHEY and CDR2 SVGEGT. With 2 bases removed from V and 4 bases from J, the gap between germline ends came to 11 bases. The CDR3 has 14 residues. CDR3: CASSYPRQTYGYTF. The DNA for the CDR3 is TGTGCCAGCAGTTACCCTAGACAGACCTATGGCTACACCTTC.

This clonotype has a count of ten or more. The chain is built from TRBV24-1 and TRBJ2-1; maybe TRBD2 (6 bases). Germline values: CDR1 KGHDR, CDR2 SFDVKD. The ends were cut back, 9 bases at V and 6 bases at J, with 11 bases in the middle. This CDR3 is built from 12 residues. CDR3 sequence: CATGTGTNEQFF. The CDR3 DNA sequence: TGTGCCACCGGGACTGGAACCAATGAGCAGTTCTTC.

This clonotype was counted a few times. The chain uses TRBV20-1 and TRBJ2-1, with D possibly being TRBD1 (6 bases). The length of the CDR3 is 14 residues. CDR1 DFQATT and CDR2 SNEGSKA come from the germline V gene (reference sequence). The germline V and J ends were trimmed by 7 bases and 6 bases, with 19 bases remaining between them. The DNA for the CDR3 is TGCAGTGTTCCACTCATGGGGGCTTCCAATGAGCAGTTCTTC. Protein sequence: CSVPLMGASNEQFF.

This clonotype has only a few counts. J is TRBJ2-3 and V is TRBV20-1; D might be TRBD2 (5 bases). V dropped 3 bases and J dropped 0 bases, with 10 bases sitting between them. Germline V CDR1 and CDR2: DFQATT, SNEGSKA (reference sequence). CDR3 length: 14 residues. The chain's CDR3 is CSARGRTSTDTQYF. The CDR3 DNA sequence: TGCAGTGCTAGGGGGAGAACTAGCACAGATACGCAGTATTTT.

The DNA for the CDR3 is TGCAGTGCCATACTTACCCAACCCGGGACAGGGGGCTATAGCAATCAGCCCCAGCATTTT. Translated: CSAILTQPGTGGYSNQPQHF. The chain recombines TRBV20-1 with TRBJ1-5; 12 bases are a match to TRBD1. Looked up from germline, CDR1 is DFQATT and CDR2 is SNEGSKA (reference sequence). Trimming cost V 6 bases and J 0 bases; bases outside gene matches: 18. CDR3 size: 20 residues.

This clonotype was observed at least ten times. The chain combines TRBV4-3 with TRBJ2-1, with 7 bases fitting TRBD1. Germline lookup yields CDR1 LGHNA and CDR2 YSLEER. J gave up 4 bases and V 0 bases, and 12 bases lay outside the gene matches. The CDR3 totals 18 residues. DNA for the CDR3: TGCGCCAGCAGCCAAGATGGTTATACAGGGGCTATATACAATGAGCAGTTCTTC. It is translated as CASSQDGYTGAIYNEQFF.

The chain couples TRBV7-2 to TRBJ2-5, with TRBD2 as a possible D gene (5 bases). The V end lost 0 bases, the J end lost 7 bases, and 15 bases lay between the germline ends. Germline V gene lookup returns CDR1 SGHTA and CDR2 FQGNSA. The CDR3 extends over 15 amino acids. The CDR3 sequence is CASSLARPPGGTQYF. CDR3 nucleotide sequence: TGTGCCAGCAGCTTAGCCCGCCCTCCCGGAGGGACCCAGTACTTC.

This chain uses TRBV12-3 or TRBV12-4 with TRBJ2-1; 13 bases are a match to TRBD2. The V and J ends lost 6 bases and 6 bases, in that order; junction bases with no gene match: 5. This CDR3 has 15 amino acids. The DNA for the CDR3 is TGTGCCAGCAGCTGGACTAGCGGGAGCACCAATGAGCAGTTCTTC. It encodes CASSWTSGSTNEQFF.

V usage is TRBV20-1 and J usage is TRBJ1-3; D gene ambiguous. Trimming cost V 2 bases and J 4 bases, with 18 bases left between them. This CDR3 has 16 residues. Germline V gives CDR1 DFQATT, CDR2 SNEGSKA (reference sequence). CDR3 DNA sequence: TGCAGTGCTAGATCCTTCACGAGGGCGGTCGGAAACACCATATATTTT. Protein product: CSARSFTRAVGNTIYF.

In its sample, this clonotype was seen a few times. The chain carries TRBV7-3 and TRBJ2-5, with a possible D match to TRBD1 (6 bases). CDR1 and CDR2 (germline): SGHTA, FQGTGA. The CDR3 has 15 amino acids. V dropped 1 base and J dropped 2 bases, with 11 bases sitting between them. The CDR3, as DNA: TGTGCCAGCAGCTTAAGGCAGGGGACACAAGAGACCCAGTACTTC. Translated, it gives CASSLRQGTQETQYF.

This clonotype was observed a handful of times. CDR3 coding DNA: TGTGCCAGCAGTTTGGGGGGTGAGGCCCAGTACTTC. Amino acid sequence: CASSLGGEAQYF. The V and J genes are TRBV12-3 or TRBV12-4 and TRBJ2-5; D perhaps matches TRBD2 (6 bases). Trimming stripped 3 bases from V and 9 bases from J, with 11 bases between. The CDR3 loop spans 12 amino acids.

This sequence joins TRBV6-5 and TRBJ1-4; 9 nucleotides align to TRBD1. The CDR3 is 16 residues long. V lost 2 bases, J lost 7 bases, and 8 bases stayed unmatched. The germline gives CDR1 MNHEY, CDR2 SVGAGI. CDR3 sequence: CASSYHRDRVGEKLFF. As DNA, the CDR3 is TGTGCCAGCAGTTACCACCGGGACAGGGTGGGTGAAAAACTGTTTTTT.

The genes are TRBV6-1 and TRBJ1-2; 8 bases agree with TRBD1. The CDR3 length is 13 residues. Germline CDR1 MNHNS, CDR2 SASEGT. With 6 bases clipped from V and 5 bases from J, the junction kept 5 bases outside the gene matches. The CDR3 spells CASSGDRSYGYTF. DNA for the CDR3: TGTGCCAGCAGCGGGGACAGGTCGTATGGCTACACCTTC.